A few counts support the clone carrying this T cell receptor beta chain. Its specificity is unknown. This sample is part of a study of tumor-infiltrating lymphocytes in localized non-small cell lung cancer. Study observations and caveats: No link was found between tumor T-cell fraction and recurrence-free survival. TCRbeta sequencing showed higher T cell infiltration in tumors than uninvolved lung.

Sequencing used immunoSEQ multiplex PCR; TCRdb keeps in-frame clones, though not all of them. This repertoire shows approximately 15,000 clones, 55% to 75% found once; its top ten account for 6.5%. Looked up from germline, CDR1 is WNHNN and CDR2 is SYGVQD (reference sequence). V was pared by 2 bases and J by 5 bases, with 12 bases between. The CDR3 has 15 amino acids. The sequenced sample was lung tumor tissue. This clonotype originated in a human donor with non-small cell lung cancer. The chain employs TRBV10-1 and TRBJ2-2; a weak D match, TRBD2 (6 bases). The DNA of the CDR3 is TGCGCCAGCAGTGAGGGTCGGGAGCATACCGGGGAGCTGTTTTTT. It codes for CASSEGREHTGELFF.